Listed below are T cell receptor beta chains from one sample, sequenced in a study of T cell responses to AZD1222 COVID-19 vaccine. Here immunoSEQ multiplex PCR was the method, and the copy in TCRdb shows in-frame clones only, minus some. Found here are about 160,000 clones, roughly 90% of them singletons; the top ten hold roughly 5.5%. Source: peripheral blood, taken on day 0 of AZD1222 vaccination. All receptors derive from an adult in good health. Each CDR3 is given with its conserved first and last residue. D genes are given only for firm matches. The size field is filled for only some rows; it gives once, few, many or a size class.

v_gene	j_gene	abundance	d_gene	CDR3aa	CDR3nt
TRBV18	TRBJ2-5	NA	NA	CASSLIQETQYF	TGTGCCAGCTCACTGATCCAAGAGACCCAGTACTTC
TRBV6-6	TRBJ2-7	NA	NA	CASSQLGGDRSYEQYF	TGTGCCAGCAGCCAGCTTGGCGGGGACCGCTCCTACGAGCAGTACTTC
TRBV4-3	TRBJ1-4	NA	TRBD1	CASSQAGGFTEKLFF	TGCGCCAGCAGCCAAGCAGGGGGGTTTACTGAAAAACTGTTTTTT
TRBV6-5	TRBJ1-5	NA	NA	CASRLLAGQPQHF	TGTGCCAGCAGATTACTGGCGGGCCAGCCCCAGCATTTT
TRBV28	TRBJ2-7	NA	NA	CASSSGTKPYEQYF	TGTGCCAGCAGCTCCGGGACAAAACCTTACGAGCAGTACTTC
TRBV6-6	TRBJ1-5	NA	NA	CASSLDLGNQPQHF	TGTGCCAGCAGTTTGGACCTAGGCAATCAGCCCCAGCATTTT
TRBV2	TRBJ1-5	NA	NA	CASSRQDQPQHF	TGTGCCAGCAGTCGACAGGATCAGCCCCAGCATTTT
TRBV5-1	TRBJ2-7	NA	NA	CASSSGTTIEQYF	TGCGCCAGCAGCTCCGGGACCACAATCGAGCAGTACTTC
TRBV5-5	TRBJ2-3	once	NA	CASSFQRLTDTQYF	TGTGCCAGCAGCTTTCAGCGACTCACAGATACGCAGTATTTT
TRBV7-2	TRBJ1-1	NA	NA	CASSPQQGMGTEAFF	TGTGCCAGCAGCCCACAACAGGGTATGGGCACTGAAGCTTTCTTT
TRBV6-4	TRBJ1-1	NA	NA	CASRRQENTEAFF	TGTGCCAGCAGAAGACAGGAGAACACTGAAGCTTTCTTT
TRBV11-2	TRBJ1-1	NA	NA	CASSLVGVMRKNTEAFF	TGTGCCAGCAGCTTAGTCGGGGTCATGAGGAAGAACACTGAAGCTTTCTTT
TRBV3-1/TRBV3-2	TRBJ1-6	NA	NA	CASSHRREISPLHF	TGTGCCAGCAGCCACAGACGGGAGATTTCACCCCTCCACTTT
TRBV29-1	TRBJ2-1	NA	TRBD1	CSVLGVGEGANYNEQFF	TGCAGCGTTCTGGGTGTAGGTGAGGGGGCCAACTACAATGAGCAGTTCTTC
TRBV5-4	TRBJ2-3	NA	TRBD2	CASSYYSGTSTDTQYF	TGTGCCAGCAGCTACTACAGCGGGACTAGCACAGATACGCAGTATTTT
TRBV7-8	TRBJ2-1	NA	TRBD2	CASSPDPSGNYNEQFF	TGTGCCAGCAGCCCAGACCCTAGCGGGAACTACAATGAGCAGTTCTTC
TRBV15	TRBJ2-5	once	NA	CATSRETLGRLGETQYF	TGTGCCACCAGCAGGGAGACGCTTGGACGTCTGGGAGAGACCCAGTACTTC
TRBV5-6	TRBJ2-5	NA	TRBD1	CASSLGIDRAVETQYF	TGTGCCAGCAGCTTGGGTATAGACAGGGCGGTAGAGACCCAGTACTTC
TRBV7-8	TRBJ1-1	NA	NA	CASSSTRGTEAFF	TGTGCCAGCAGCTCCACTCGGGGTACTGAAGCTTTCTTT
TRBV6-5	TRBJ2-7	NA	NA	CASSPSVHEQYF	TGTGCCAGCAGCCCCAGTGTCCACGAGCAGTACTTC
TRBV28	TRBJ2-3	NA	NA	CASKGSLISTDTQYF	TGTGCCAGCAAGGGCAGCCTTATTAGCACAGATACGCAGTATTTT
TRBV6-2/TRBV6-3	TRBJ2-2	NA	NA	CASSFSREPNANTGELFF	TGTGCCAGCAGTTTCTCCCGGGAGCCCAACGCGAACACCGGGGAGCTGTTTTTT
TRBV18	TRBJ2-7	NA	NA	CASSPDGSYEQYF	TGTGCCAGCTCACCGGACGGCTCCTACGAGCAGTACTTC
TRBV27	TRBJ2-3	NA	TRBD2	CASQQRTSGPYPDTQYF	TGTGCCAGCCAACAAAGGACTAGCGGGCCCTACCCAGATACGCAGTATTTT
TRBV27	TRBJ2-7	NA	TRBD2	CASSFRASGTTYEQYF	TGTGCCAGCAGTTTTAGGGCTAGCGGGACTACCTACGAGCAGTACTTC
TRBV6-2/TRBV6-3	TRBJ2-1	NA	NA	CASSYGQIPYNEQFF	TGTGCCAGCAGTTATGGACAGATCCCCTACAATGAGCAGTTCTTC
TRBV5-5	TRBJ1-5	NA	NA	CASSDGRLPSNQPQHF	TGTGCCAGCAGCGACGGACGGCTCCCTAGCAATCAGCCCCAGCATTTT
TRBV7-9	TRBJ1-5	NA	NA	CASSLGDAGNQPQHF	TGTGCCAGCAGCCTAGGGGATGCGGGCAATCAGCCCCAGCATTTT
TRBV5-6	TRBJ2-5	NA	TRBD2	CASRTTAGGETQYF	TGTGCCAGCAGGACGACCGCGGGAGGAGAGACCCAGTACTTC
TRBV9	TRBJ1-6	once	NA	CASSVEQGDSPLHF	TGTGCCAGCAGCGTAGAACAGGGTGATTCACCCCTCCACTTT
TRBV10-1	TRBJ2-1	NA	NA	CALTWWGRREREQFF	TGCGCCCTAACCTGGTGGGGTCGACGCGAGAGAGAGCAGTTCTTC
TRBV2	TRBJ2-1	few	TRBD2	CASSEGLAGNNEQFF	TGTGCCAGCAGTGAAGGGCTAGCGGGAAACAATGAGCAGTTCTTC
TRBV7-8	TRBJ1-5	NA	NA	CASSLGQVWGNQPQHF	TGTGCCAGCAGCTTAGGACAGGTTTGGGGCAATCAGCCCCAGCATTTT
TRBV28	TRBJ1-2	NA	NA	CASSLRDFYGYTF	TGTGCCAGCAGTTTAAGGGACTTCTATGGCTACACCTTC
TRBV29-1	TRBJ1-1	once	NA	CSVGPPTNTEAFF	TGCAGCGTTGGTCCCCCGACGAACACTGAAGCTTTCTTT
TRBV15	TRBJ2-5	NA	NA	CATSSLGDRPYF	TGTGCCACCAGCAGCTTGGGAGACAGGCCTTACTTC
TRBV20-1	TRBJ1-5	NA	NA	CSARSDQPQHF	TGCAGTGCTAGATCAGACCAGCCCCAGCATTTT
TRBV7-6	TRBJ1-5	NA	NA	CASSLSVSQGSNQPQHF	TGTGCCAGCAGCTTATCTGTCTCACAGGGAAGCAATCAGCCCCAGCATTTT
TRBV9	TRBJ1-2	NA	TRBD1	CASSESGQGPDYGYTF	TGTGCCAGCAGCGAGTCGGGACAGGGGCCTGACTATGGCTACACCTTC
TRBV28	TRBJ2-3	NA	TRBD2	CASKGAGGPGTDTQYF	TGTGCCAGCAAAGGAGCGGGAGGGCCGGGCACAGATACGCAGTATTTT
TRBV29-1	TRBJ1-2	NA	NA	CSVEGGDGYTF	TGCAGCGTTGAAGGAGGGGACGGCTACACCTTC
TRBV9	TRBJ1-1	NA	TRBD1	CASSVDEGGAYEAFF	TGTGCCAGCAGCGTAGATGAAGGGGGCGCATATGAAGCTTTCTTT
TRBV7-2	TRBJ1-2	NA	TRBD1	CASSPDRGYGYTF	TGTGCCAGCAGCCCGGACAGGGGCTATGGCTACACCTTC
TRBV28	TRBJ1-6	NA	NA	CASKGSPYNSPLHF	TGTGCCAGCAAGGGGTCCCCCTATAATTCACCCCTCCACTTT
TRBV12-5	TRBJ1-1	few	NA	CASGRGRRGTEAFF	TGTGCTAGTGGGAGGGGTAGACGGGGCACTGAAGCTTTCTTT
TRBV11-2	TRBJ2-1	few	TRBD1	CASSLGAGGRGNEQFF	TGTGCCAGCAGCTTAGGAGCAGGGGGACGTGGCAATGAGCAGTTCTTC
TRBV28	TRBJ2-1	NA	NA	CASRDSGTYNEQFF	TGTGCCAGCAGGGATAGCGGTACATACAATGAGCAGTTCTTC
TRBV7-6	TRBJ1-1	NA	TRBD1	CASSLGQGYTEAFF	TGTGCCAGCAGCTTAGGACAGGGATACACTGAAGCTTTCTTT
TRBV7-8	TRBJ2-5	NA	NA	CASSPVRGRETQYF	TGTGCCAGCAGCCCAGTTCGGGGCCGGGAGACCCAGTACTTC
TRBV6-7	TRBJ1-6	NA	NA	CASSYPRPNHYNSPLHF	TGTGCCAGCAGTTACCCCCGGCCGAACCATTATAATTCACCCCTCCACTTT
TRBV3-1/TRBV3-2	TRBJ1-6	once	TRBD1	CASSSRQGMSSPLHF	TGTGCCAGCAGCTCACGACAGGGGATGAGTTCACCCCTCCACTTT
TRBV7-9	TRBJ1-4	NA	NA	CASSFPSSGEKLFF	TGTGCCAGCAGCTTCCCATCCTCAGGGGAAAAACTGTTTTTT
TRBV5-6	TRBJ1-4	NA	NA	CASSLGQGLNEKLFF	TGTGCCAGCAGCTTGGGCCAGGGCCTTAATGAAAAACTGTTTTTT